The rows below give T cell receptor beta chains drawn from one sample of a study of T-cell memory formation after mild COVID-19. TCRdb re-called the 5' RACE reads with MiXCR, one entry per CDR3 protein. The sample has about 90,000 distinct CDR3 sequences; around 15% are singletons. The sequenced sample was PBMCs or a T cell subset sorted from them (not recorded which). The receptor set was obtained from a man in his late teens or twenties who had mild COVID-19 (a few samples of this study predate the infection). Cell type and time point are not known. The CDR3 runs from the conserved cysteine through the conserved F or W. A D gene is named only where the DNA matches it firmly. Size values are once, few and many counts, or a class for expanded clones, and some rows have none.

>-|TRBJ1-5|TRBV4-1|-
TGCGCCAGCAGCCAAGAACGATCTGGGGGTCAGCCCCAGCATTTT
CASSQERSGGQPQHF
>-|TRBJ2-2|TRBV3-1|-
TGTGCCAGCAGCCACAGGGTAGCCGGGGAGCTGTTTTTT
CASSHRVAGELFF
>-|TRBJ2-2|TRBV6-2/TRBV6-3|few
TGTGCCAGTTGGGGGTCCGGGGAGCTGTTTTTT
CASWGSGELFF
>-|TRBJ2-1|TRBV29-1|-
TGCAGCGTTGATCTCAGTGGTGAGCAGTTCTTC
CSVDLSGEQFF
>-|TRBJ1-1|TRBV28|many
TGTGCCAGCAGTTTCGCAGTTGGGAGGGGCGAGACTGAAGCTTTCTTT
CASSFAVGRGETEAFF
>-|TRBJ2-3|TRBV15|-
TGTGCCACCAGAACAGGGTTCTCAAGCACAGATACGCAGTATTTT
CATRTGFSSTDTQYF
>-|TRBJ2-1|TRBV4-1|many
TGCGCCAGCAGCTCCCGAGGGGGGGCCTACAATGAGCAGTTCTTC
CASSSRGGAYNEQFF
>-|TRBJ2-5|TRBV7-9|few
TGTGCCAGCAGCTTAGAGGCAGTCCAAGAGACCCAGTACTTC
CASSLEAVQETQYF
>TRBD1|TRBJ1-3|TRBV7-8|few
TGTGCCAGCAGCTTAGTTGGGACAGGAGCCTCTGGAAACACCATATATTTT
CASSLVGTGASGNTIYF
>-|TRBJ1-2|TRBV6-5|many
TGTGCCAGCAGTTTCGGAACGGGGGGCGGCTACACCTTC
CASSFGTGGGYTF
>-|TRBJ1-4|TRBV4-3|-
TGCGCCAGCAGCCAAGATCAAAGTGGCGGGGGCAATGAAAAACTGTTTTTT
CASSQDQSGGGNEKLFF
>-|TRBJ1-5|TRBV5-1|many
TGCGCCAGCAGCTTGGATCAGGGAGGCCAGCCCCAGCATTTT
CASSLDQGGQPQHF
>-|TRBJ1-1|TRBV27|-
TGTGCCAGCAGTTTTCTATTGGCGAACACTGAAGCTTTCTTT
CASSFLLANTEAFF
>-|TRBJ2-1|TRBV6-1|few
TGTGCCAGCAGGGAACCCTTCTCCTACAATGAGCAGTTCTTC
CASREPFSYNEQFF
>TRBD1|TRBJ1-1|TRBV3-1|many
TGTGCCAGCAGCCGACAGGGAATGAACACTGAAGCTTTCTTT
CASSRQGMNTEAFF
>-|TRBJ2-5|TRBV7-9|many
TGTGCCAGCAGGGACCCCCGGACCGCTAGTGGGGAGACCCAGTACTTC
CASRDPRTASGETQYF
>-|TRBJ1-2|TRBV20-1|-
TGCAGTGCTCTTGGCAGCCATGGCTACACCTTC
CSALGSHGYTF
>-|TRBJ1-2|TRBV7-9|-
TGTGCCAGCAGCTTAGCGCTCCGAGGAGCGGATGGCTACACCTTC
CASSLALRGADGYTF
>-|TRBJ2-1|TRBV5-1|-
TGCGCCAGCAGCTTGGATTCCGGGGAGATCACCTACAATGAGCAGTTCTTC
CASSLDSGEITYNEQFF
>-|TRBJ1-2|TRBV7-9|-
TGTGCCAGCAGCTTACTTAGATCGGGCCATCTACTACAAGGGTATGGCTACACCTTC
CASSLLRSGHLLQGYGYTF
>TRBD2|TRBJ2-1|TRBV5-1|few
TGCGCCAGCAGCATCCTCGGACTAGCGGGGGGCGGCGATGAGCAGTTCTTC
CASSILGLAGGGDEQFF
>TRBD2|TRBJ2-1|TRBV11-2|-
TGTGCCAGCAGCTTAGTGTCTAGCGGGGGGTTTATCCATGAGCAGTTCTTC
CASSLVSSGGFIHEQFF
>-|TRBJ2-7|TRBV27|-
TGTGCCAGCAGTCCAGTAGGGGGGTACTACGAGCAGTACTTC
CASSPVGGYYEQYF
>TRBD1|TRBJ2-2|TRBV9|few
TGTGCCAGCAGCGCCTTGACAGGGCTCACCGGGGAGCTGTTTTTT
CASSALTGLTGELFF
>TRBD2|TRBJ2-1|TRBV4-1|few
TGCGCCAGCAGCCAACGGGTCGGGGGGGTCTCCAATGAGCAGTTCTTC
CASSQRVGGVSNEQFF
>-|TRBJ2-2|TRBV9|-
TGTGCCAGCAGCGTAGTGGGACAGAACACCGGGGAGCTGTTTTTT
CASSVVGQNTGELFF
>TRBD1|TRBJ1-6|TRBV5-1|few
TGCGCCAGCAGCTTGGGACGGACAGGAGATTCACCCCTCCACTTT
CASSLGRTGDSPLHF
>TRBD2|TRBJ2-2|TRBV6-5|few
TGTGCCAGCAGTTCTCGCCCCGCGGGGGCGAACACCGGGGAGCTGTTTTTT
CASSSRPAGANTGELFF
>TRBD1|TRBJ2-5|TRBV20-1|few
TGCAGTGCTAGAGGGCCGGGACAGGGCAAAGAGACCCAGTACTTC
CSARGPGQGKETQYF
>-|TRBJ2-3|TRBV13|many
TGTGCCAGCAGCTCCCAAGGACAGCTGGGCACAGATACGCAGTATTTT
CASSSQGQLGTDTQYF
>TRBD1|TRBJ1-1|TRBV5-5|-
TGTGCCAGCAGCTTTCTAGGGGGCGGCACTGAAGCTTTCTTT
CASSFLGGGTEAFF
>-|TRBJ1-2|TRBV15|many
TGTGCCACCAGCAGAGCTAACCCACATAACTATGGCTACACCTTC
CATSRANPHNYGYTF
>TRBD1|TRBJ2-5|TRBV4-1|few
TGCGCCAGCAGCCATAAGGACAGGGGGCAAGAGACCCAGTACTTC
CASSHKDRGQETQYF
>TRBD1|TRBJ1-1|TRBV20-1|-
TGCGTAGGATCCGGGACAGGGGGGTGGAAGGTCACTGAAGCTTTCTTT
CVGSGTGGWKVTEAFF
>-|TRBJ2-2|TRBV12-3/TRBV12-4|many
TGTGCCAGCAGCCTTAGTGGCGCCGGGGAGCTGTTTTTT
CASSLSGAGELFF
>TRBD1|TRBJ2-5|TRBV7-9|-
TGTGCCAGCAGCTTCCCGGGGACAGGGACACAAGAGACCCAGTACTTC
CASSFPGTGTQETQYF
>-|TRBJ2-7|TRBV6-2/TRBV6-3|few
TGTGCCAGCACTCGGGCATCTCTCTACGAGCAGTACTTC
CASTRASLYEQYF
>-|TRBJ2-5|TRBV7-9|-
TGTGCCAGCAGCTTGGGGGCCCTTGAGACCCAGTACTTC
CASSLGALETQYF
>-|TRBJ1-5|TRBV4-1|-
TGCGCCAGCAGCCAAGTGCAGATAGGATCAAATCAGCCCCAGCATTTT
CASSQVQIGSNQPQHF
>TRBD1|TRBJ2-1|TRBV27|-
TGTGCCAGCACGACAGGGGACTTCACCAATGAGCAGTTCTTC
CASTTGDFTNEQFF
>TRBD1|TRBJ2-3|TRBV11-2|few
TGTGCCAGCAGCTTTAGGGACAGGGTCACAGATACGCAGTATTTT
CASSFRDRVTDTQYF
>-|TRBJ1-1|TRBV25-1|few
TGTGCCAGCAGTGAAACAGGGACTGAAGCTTTCTTT
CASSETGTEAFF
>TRBD2|TRBJ2-3|TRBV3-1|-
TGTGCCAGCAGCCCGTGGACTAGCGGGGGGGCCCAAGATACGCAGTATTTT
CASSPWTSGGAQDTQYF
>-|TRBJ2-7|TRBV19|-
TGTGCCAGTAGTATGGGGGGTCCGGCCTACGAGCAGTACTTC
CASSMGGPAYEQYF
>-|TRBJ1-1|TRBV7-9|-
TGTGCCAGCAGGTTGGGGAATCTGGGAACTGAAGCTTTCTTT
CASRLGNLGTEAFF
>TRBD1|TRBJ2-2|TRBV7-9|-
TGTGCCAGCAGCTTAGAGGGACAGTACACCGGGGAGCTGTTTTTT
CASSLEGQYTGELFF
>TRBD2|TRBJ2-2|TRBV11-2|-
TGTGCCAGCAGCTTAGGCGGGGGGTTCACCGGGGAGCTGTTTTTT
CASSLGGGFTGELFF
>-|TRBJ2-6|TRBV7-3|-
TGTGCCAGCAGCTTAGGCACGGCCGGGGCCGGGGCCAACGTCCTGACTTTC
CASSLGTAGAGANVLTF
>-|TRBJ2-7|TRBV9|few
TGTGCCAGCAGCGTCGGATCTGGGGGGTACTCCTACGAGCAGTACTTC
CASSVGSGGYSYEQYF
>TRBD1|TRBJ2-1|TRBV3-1|-
TGTGCCAGCAGCCTCGGACAGGGGGACTCCTACAATGAGCAGTTCTTC
CASSLGQGDSYNEQFF
>TRBD2|TRBJ2-3|TRBV7-2|-
TGTGCCAGCAGCTCTGAGCGGGGGGTCCGTACGCAGTATTTT
CASSSERGVRTQYF
>-|TRBJ2-1|TRBV7-9|-
TGTGCCAGCAGCTTAGGTCCCCGAAATGAGCAGTTCTTC
CASSLGPRNEQFF
>TRBD2|TRBJ2-3|TRBV6-4|medium-sized
TGTGCCAGCAGTGACGGACTAGCCACAGATACGCAGTATTTT
CASSDGLATDTQYF
>-|TRBJ1-1|TRBV29-1|-
TGCAGCGTTCGGGCGCTCAACACTGAAGCTTTCTTT
CSVRALNTEAFF
>-|TRBJ2-1|TRBV23-1|-
TGCGCCAGCAGTCAATCGAAGCGGAGCTCCTACAATGAGCAGTTCTTC
CASSQSKRSSYNEQFF
>-|TRBJ1-5|TRBV19|-
TGTGCCAGTAGAGAGACAGATTACAATCAGCCCCAGCATTTT
CASRETDYNQPQHF
>-|TRBJ1-2|TRBV20-1|few
TGCAGTGCTAGACCTTCCACAGGCCCTGCTAACTATGGCTACACCTTC
CSARPSTGPANYGYTF
>-|TRBJ2-4|TRBV4-1|-
TGCGCCAGCGGGGGCGGGTTCGGCAAAAACATTCAGTACTTC
CASGGGFGKNIQYF
>TRBD2|TRBJ2-5|TRBV29-1|-
TGCAGCGTTGAATATCGGGACGCGCGGGGGACTCAAGAGACCCAGTACTTC
CSVEYRDARGTQETQYF